The rows below give T cell receptor beta chains drawn from one sample of a study of shared clonotypes between healthy human individuals. Some clones are missing from TCRdb's copy, which holds only in-frame ones; the method was immunoSEQ multiplex PCR. The data contain some 2 million clones, over 85% of them singletons. The sample was naive CD4+ T cells sorted from blood. These receptors were obtained from a man between 18 and 35 years old in good health. CDR3s include the opening cysteine and the closing phenylalanine or tryptophan. D genes are given only for firm matches. Size values are once, few and many counts, or a class for expanded clones, and some rows have none.

CASSSGQGVSNEQFF,TGCGCCAGCAGTTCGGGACAGGGGGTAAGCAATGAGCAGTTCTTC,once,TRBJ2-1,TRBD1,TRBV5-1
CASSLDLAGDNEQFF,TGCGCCAGCAGCTTGGACCTAGCGGGGGACAATGAGCAGTTCTTC,NA,TRBJ2-1,TRBD2,TRBV5-1
CASSTAKAGAGYTF,TGTGCCAGCAGTACAGCCAAGGCTGGTGCTGGCTACACCTTC,NA,TRBJ1-2,NA,TRBV6-5
CASSSAERPAETQYF,TGTGCCAGCAGCTCGGCGGAGCGACCTGCAGAGACCCAGTACTTC,NA,TRBJ2-5,NA,TRBV5-4
CASSPTSGGTYEQYF,TGTGCCAGCAGTCCCACTAGCGGGGGTACCTACGAGCAGTACTTC,NA,TRBJ2-7,TRBD2,TRBV28
CSVELQMNTEAFF,TGCAGCGTTGAATTACAGATGAACACTGAAGCTTTCTTT,NA,TRBJ1-1,NA,TRBV29-1
CASSRDRDYGYTF,TGTGCCAGCTCACGGGACAGGGACTATGGCTACACCTTC,NA,TRBJ1-2,TRBD1,TRBV18
CASSLPVGEKLFF,TGTGCCAGCAGCTTACCCGTTGGTGAAAAACTGTTTTTT,NA,TRBJ1-4,NA,TRBV7-9
CASSLLPVHRATNEKLFF,TGTGCCAGCAGCTTACTGCCAGTCCATCGGGCAACTAATGAAAAACTGTTTTTT,NA,TRBJ1-4,NA,TRBV7-2
CASSDGGTYEQYF,TGTGCCAGCAGTGATGGTGGTACCTACGAGCAGTACTTC,NA,TRBJ2-7,NA,TRBV25-1
CASSLERSFYEQYF,TGCGCCAGCAGCTTGGAAAGGAGTTTCTACGAGCAGTACTTC,NA,TRBJ2-7,NA,TRBV5-1
CASSYSSRGLEKLFF,TGTGCCAGCAGTTACTCCTCCAGGGGGTTGGAAAAACTGTTTTTT,NA,TRBJ1-4,TRBD1,TRBV10-3
CASSSLGGRAYGYTF,TGTGCCAGCAGTTCCCTTGGGGGGCGGGCCTATGGCTACACCTTC,NA,TRBJ1-2,NA,TRBV28
CASSRVTDTQYF,TGTGCCAGCAGTCGGGTCACAGATACGCAGTATTTT,NA,TRBJ2-3,NA,TRBV6-6
CASSPSHPSLDTIYF,TGTGCCAGCTCACCCTCGCATCCGTCTCTAGACACCATATATTTT,NA,TRBJ1-3,NA,TRBV18
CASRGEGSQPQHF,TGTGCCAGCAGGGGGGAAGGGAGTCAGCCCCAGCATTTT,few,TRBJ1-5,NA,TRBV2
CASSLNGDQPQHF,TGTGCCAGCAGCTTGAACGGGGATCAGCCCCAGCATTTT,NA,TRBJ1-5,NA,TRBV5-4
CASSARLAAGETQYF,TGTGCCAGCAGTGCTCGACTAGCGGCGGGGGAGACCCAGTACTTC,NA,TRBJ2-5,TRBD2,TRBV6-5
CAWRGVNGNQPQHF,TGTGCCTGGAGAGGGGTAAATGGCAATCAGCCCCAGCATTTT,NA,TRBJ1-5,NA,TRBV30
CASSTGQINGYTF,TGTGCCAGCAGCACCGGACAGATTAATGGCTACACCTTC,NA,TRBJ1-2,NA,TRBV5-6
CASTPDQGAAETQYF,TGTGCCAGCACCCCGGATCAGGGGGCGGCGGAGACCCAGTACTTC,NA,TRBJ2-5,TRBD1,TRBV5-4
CASSEALALNTQYF,TGTGCCAGCAGTGAAGCGCTTGCCCTTAATACGCAGTATTTT,NA,TRBJ2-3,NA,TRBV2
CASSLGEEETQYF,TGTGCCAGCAGCCTCGGGGAGGAAGAGACCCAGTACTTC,many,TRBJ2-5,NA,TRBV4-2